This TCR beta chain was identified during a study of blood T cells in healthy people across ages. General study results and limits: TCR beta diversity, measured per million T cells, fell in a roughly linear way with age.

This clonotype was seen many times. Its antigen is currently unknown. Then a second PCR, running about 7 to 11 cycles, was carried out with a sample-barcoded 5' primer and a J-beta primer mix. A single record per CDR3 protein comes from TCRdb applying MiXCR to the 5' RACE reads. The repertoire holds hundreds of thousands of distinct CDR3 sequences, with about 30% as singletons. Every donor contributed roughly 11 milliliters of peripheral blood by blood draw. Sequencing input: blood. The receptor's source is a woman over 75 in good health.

The CDR3 is CSSGLAGAGTQYF. The DNA for the CDR3 is TGCAGCTCGGGACTAGCGGGGGCAGGGACCCAGTACTTC. The V call is TRBV29-1, the J call TRBJ2-5; 14 bases line up with TRBD2. Germline trimming cut 8 bases from V and 7 bases from J; bases unmatched to any gene: 6. Per the germline V gene, CDR1 is SQVTM and CDR2 is ANQGSEA. The CDR3 consists of 13 residues.